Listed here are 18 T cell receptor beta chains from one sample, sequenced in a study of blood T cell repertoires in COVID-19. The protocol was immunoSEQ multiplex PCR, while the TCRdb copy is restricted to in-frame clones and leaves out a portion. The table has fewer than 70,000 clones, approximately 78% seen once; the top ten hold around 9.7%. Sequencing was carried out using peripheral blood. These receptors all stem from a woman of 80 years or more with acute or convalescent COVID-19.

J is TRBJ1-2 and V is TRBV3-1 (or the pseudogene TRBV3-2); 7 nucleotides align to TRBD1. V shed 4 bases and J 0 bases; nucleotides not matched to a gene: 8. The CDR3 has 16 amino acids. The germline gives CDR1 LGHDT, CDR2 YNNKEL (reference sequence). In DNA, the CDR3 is TGTGCCAGCAGCCGATCAGGGGGTAAAACTAACTATGGCTACACCTTC. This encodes CASSRSGGKTNYGYTF.

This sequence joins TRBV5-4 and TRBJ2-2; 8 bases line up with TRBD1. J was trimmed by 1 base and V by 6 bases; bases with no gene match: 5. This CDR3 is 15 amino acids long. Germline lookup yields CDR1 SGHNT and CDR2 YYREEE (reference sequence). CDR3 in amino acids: CASTPGTGNTGELFF. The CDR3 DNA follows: TGTGCCAGCACCCCCGGGACAGGGAACACCGGGGAGCTGTTTTTT.

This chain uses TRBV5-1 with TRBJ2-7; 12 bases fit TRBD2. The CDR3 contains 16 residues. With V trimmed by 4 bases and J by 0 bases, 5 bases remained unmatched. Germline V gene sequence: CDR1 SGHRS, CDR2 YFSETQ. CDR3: CASSGKTSGGSYEQYF. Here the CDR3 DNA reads TGCGCCAGCAGCGGGAAGACTAGCGGGGGCTCCTACGAGCAGTACTTC.

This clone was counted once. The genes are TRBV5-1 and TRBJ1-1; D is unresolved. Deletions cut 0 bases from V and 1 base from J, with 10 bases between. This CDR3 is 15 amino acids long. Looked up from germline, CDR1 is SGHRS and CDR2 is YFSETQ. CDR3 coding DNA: TGCGCCAGCAGCTTGGCTTCGGGTGGGAACACTGAAGCTTTCTTT. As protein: CASSLASGGNTEAFF.

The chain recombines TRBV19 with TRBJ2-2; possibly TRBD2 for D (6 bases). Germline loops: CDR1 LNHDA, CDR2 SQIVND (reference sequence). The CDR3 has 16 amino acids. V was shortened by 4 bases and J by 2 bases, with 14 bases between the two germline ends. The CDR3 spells CASSKDGGSNTGELFF. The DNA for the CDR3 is TGTGCCAGTAGTAAAGACGGGGGTTCAAACACCGGGGAGCTGTTTTTT.

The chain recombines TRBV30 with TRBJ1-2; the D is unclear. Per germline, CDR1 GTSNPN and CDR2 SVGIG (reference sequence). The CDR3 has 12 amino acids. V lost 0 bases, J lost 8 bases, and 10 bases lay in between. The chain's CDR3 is CAWSVRTGGYTF. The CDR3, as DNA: TGTGCCTGGAGTGTAAGGACGGGGGGCTACACCTTC.

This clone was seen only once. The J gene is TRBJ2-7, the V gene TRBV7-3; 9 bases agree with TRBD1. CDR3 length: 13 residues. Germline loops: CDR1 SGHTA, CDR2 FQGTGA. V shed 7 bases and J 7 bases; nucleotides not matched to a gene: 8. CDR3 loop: CASTRDRAREQYF. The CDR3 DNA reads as TGTGCCAGCACCAGGGACAGGGCGCGGGAGCAGTACTTC.

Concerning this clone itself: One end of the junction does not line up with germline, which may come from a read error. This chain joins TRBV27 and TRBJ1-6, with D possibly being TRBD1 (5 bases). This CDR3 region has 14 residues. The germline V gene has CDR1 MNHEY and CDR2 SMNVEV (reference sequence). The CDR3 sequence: CASSPNRSNSALHF. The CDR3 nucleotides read TGTGCCAGCAGTCCCAACAGGTCGAATTCAGCCCTCCACTTT.

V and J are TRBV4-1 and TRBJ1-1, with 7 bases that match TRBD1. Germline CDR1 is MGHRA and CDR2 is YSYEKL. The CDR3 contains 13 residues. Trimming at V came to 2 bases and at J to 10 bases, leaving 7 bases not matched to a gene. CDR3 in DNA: TGCGCCAGCAGCCAACGTGACAGGGACGGAGCTTTCTTT. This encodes CASSQRDRDGAFF.

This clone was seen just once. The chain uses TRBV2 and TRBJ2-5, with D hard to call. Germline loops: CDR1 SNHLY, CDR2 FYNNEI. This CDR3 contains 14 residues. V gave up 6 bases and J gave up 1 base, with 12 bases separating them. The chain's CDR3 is CASRVWATQETQYF. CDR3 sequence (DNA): TGTGCCAGCAGAGTGTGGGCCACCCAAGAGACCCAGTACTTC.

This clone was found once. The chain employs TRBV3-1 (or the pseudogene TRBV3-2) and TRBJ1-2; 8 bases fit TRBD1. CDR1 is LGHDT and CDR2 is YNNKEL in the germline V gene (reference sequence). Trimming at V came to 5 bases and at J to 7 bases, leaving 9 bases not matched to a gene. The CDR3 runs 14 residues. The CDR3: CASSSLDRAGGYTF. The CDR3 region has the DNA TGTGCCAGCAGCTCCCTGGACAGGGCCGGTGGCTACACCTTC.

CDR3 sequence (DNA): TGTGCCAGCAGCTTAGAGACGGACAGCTTCTTT. Translating gives CASSLETDSFF. This chain connects TRBV7-9 to TRBJ1-1, with D maybe TRBD1 (6 bases). This CDR3 spans 11 amino acids. Trimming stripped 1 base from V and 14 bases from J, with 11 bases between. The germline CDR1 and CDR2 sequences are SEHNR and FQNEAQ (reference sequence).

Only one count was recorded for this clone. The CDR3 is CASSQEGNRGSNQPQHF. In DNA, the CDR3 is TGCGCCAGCAGCCAAGAGGGTAACAGGGGGAGCAATCAGCCCCAGCATTTT. The chain has TRBV4-1 and TRBJ1-5, with 8 bases lining up with TRBD1. Trimming at V came to 0 bases and at J to 1 base, leaving 5 bases not matched to a gene. This CDR3 has 17 residues. From germline, CDR1 is MGHRA and CDR2 YSYEKL.

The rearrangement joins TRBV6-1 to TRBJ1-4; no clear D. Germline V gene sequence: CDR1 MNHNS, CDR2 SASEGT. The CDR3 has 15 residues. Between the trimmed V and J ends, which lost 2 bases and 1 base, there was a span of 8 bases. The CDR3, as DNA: TGTGCCAGCAGTGAAAATAGTGGAACTAATGAAAAACTGTTTTTT. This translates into CASSENSGTNEKLFF.

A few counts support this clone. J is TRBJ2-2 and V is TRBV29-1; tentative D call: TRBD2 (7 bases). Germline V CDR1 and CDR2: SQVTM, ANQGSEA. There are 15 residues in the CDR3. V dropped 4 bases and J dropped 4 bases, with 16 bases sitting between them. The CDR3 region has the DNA TGCAGCGTTGCATCACTAGGGGGGGGCACCGGGGAGCTGTTTTTT. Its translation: CSVASLGGGTGELFF.

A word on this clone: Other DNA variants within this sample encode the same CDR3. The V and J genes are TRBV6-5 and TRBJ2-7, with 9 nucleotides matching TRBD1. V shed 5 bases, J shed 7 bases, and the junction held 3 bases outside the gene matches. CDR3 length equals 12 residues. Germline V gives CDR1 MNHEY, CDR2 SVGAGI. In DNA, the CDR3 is TGTGCCAGCAGTCGGACAGGGGTTGAGCAGTACTTC. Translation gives CASSRTGVEQYF.

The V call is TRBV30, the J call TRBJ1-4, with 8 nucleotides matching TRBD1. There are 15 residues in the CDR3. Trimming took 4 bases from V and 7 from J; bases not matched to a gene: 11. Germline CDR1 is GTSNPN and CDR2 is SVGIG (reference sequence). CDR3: CAWISAQQGGEKLFF. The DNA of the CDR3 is TGTGCCTGGATTTCGGCGCAACAGGGGGGTGAAAAACTGTTTTTT.

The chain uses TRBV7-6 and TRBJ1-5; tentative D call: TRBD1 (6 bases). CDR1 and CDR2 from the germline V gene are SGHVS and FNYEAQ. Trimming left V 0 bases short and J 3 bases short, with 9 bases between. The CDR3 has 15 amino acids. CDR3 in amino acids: CASSLAGGANQPQHF. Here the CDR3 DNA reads TGTGCCAGCAGCTTAGCAGGGGGTGCCAATCAGCCCCAGCATTTT. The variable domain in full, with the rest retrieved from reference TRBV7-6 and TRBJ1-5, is GAGVSQSPRYKVTKRGQDVALRCDPISGHVSLYWYRQALGQGPEFLTYFNYEAQQDKSGLPNDRFSAERPEGSISTLTIQRTEQRDSAMYRCASSLAGGANQPQHFGDGTRLSIL.